A selection of T cell receptor beta chains follows, all from one sample in a study of OX40 agonist ivuxolimab in advanced cancers. The protocol was immunoSEQ multiplex PCR, while the TCRdb copy is restricted to in-frame clones and leaves out a portion. The sample holds roughly 64,000 clones, roughly 80% seen once. Sequenced material: CD4+ or CD8+ T cells sorted from blood, taken in a trial of the OX40 agonist ivuxolimab. These receptors were obtained from an adult with an advanced solid tumor such as melanoma, head and neck, liver or kidney cancer. CDR3s include the opening cysteine and the closing phenylalanine or tryptophan. The order of the fields is CDR3 length, D gene, clone size, J gene, V gene, CDR3 DNA, CDR3 protein. A D gene is named only where the DNA matches it firmly. Rows may omit the clone size; those that give it use once, few, many or a size class.

length: 12; D: .; size: few; J: TRBJ1-2; V: TRBV30; DNA: TGTGCCTGGCGTCAGGGTTTGCATGGCTACACCTTC; CDR3: CAWRQGLHGYTF
length: 14; D: TRBD2; size: .; J: TRBJ2-7; V: TRBV19; DNA: TGTGCCAGTAGCCGAGGCGGGAGGACCTACGAGCAGTACTTC; CDR3: CASSRGGRTYEQYF
length: 21; D: TRBD2; size: once; J: TRBJ2-5; V: TRBV4-1; DNA: TGCGCCAGCAGCCAAGCCGGGACAGGGGGATGGACTAGCGGGAGGTCGGAGACCCAGTACTTC; CDR3: CASSQAGTGGWTSGRSETQYF
length: 14; D: .; size: .; J: TRBJ1-1; V: TRBV5-1; DNA: TGCGCCAGCAGACTCCTACTCGGGGACACTGAAGCTTTCTTT; CDR3: CASRLLLGDTEAFF
length: 15; D: .; size: .; J: TRBJ2-2; V: TRBV7-8; DNA: TGTGCCAGCAGCTTATTCCAGGGGCCCACCGGGGAGCTGTTTTTT; CDR3: CASSLFQGPTGELFF
length: 15; D: .; size: .; J: TRBJ2-7; V: TRBV21-1; DNA: TGTGCCAGCAGCGAAAAGCCGCGGCAGGCCTACGAGCAGTACTTC; CDR3: CASSEKPRQAYEQYF
length: 16; D: .; size: .; J: TRBJ1-6; V: TRBV18; DNA: TGTGCCAGCTCCCCGCTTTACGGGACGGCTGATTCACCCCTCCACTTT; CDR3: CASSPLYGTADSPLHF
length: 15; D: TRBD2; size: .; J: TRBJ2-1; V: TRBV25-1; DNA: TGTGCCAGCAGTGATCCAGCGGGGGGGTACAATGAGCAGTTCTTC; CDR3: CASSDPAGGYNEQFF
length: 15; D: TRBD1; size: once; J: TRBJ2-7; V: TRBV7-9; DNA: TGTGCCAGCAGCCTTTACCCCGGACAGGGCTACGAGCAGTACTTC; CDR3: CASSLYPGQGYEQYF
length: 15; D: TRBD1; size: .; J: TRBJ1-6; V: TRBV5-1; DNA: TGCGCCAGCAGCCTAGGACAGGGTTGGGATTCACCCCTCCACTTT; CDR3: CASSLGQGWDSPLHF
length: 14; D: .; size: medium-sized; J: TRBJ1-3; V: TRBV30; DNA: TGTGCCTGGAGTGGAGGTCTCTCTGGAAACACCATATATTTT; CDR3: CAWSGGLSGNTIYF
length: 14; D: .; size: .; J: TRBJ1-4; V: TRBV27; DNA: TGTGCCAGCAGTTTCAGGGAAGGAAGTGAAAAACTGTTTTTT; CDR3: CASSFREGSEKLFF
length: 12; D: .; size: .; J: TRBJ2-7; V: TRBV25-1; DNA: TGTGCCAGCCGGGGGGCCCCGTACGAGCAGTACTTC; CDR3: CASRGAPYEQYF
length: 15; D: TRBD1; size: .; J: TRBJ2-7; V: TRBV5-1; DNA: TGCGCCAGCAGCTCGAGGACAGGGGGCCTATACGAGCAGTACTTC; CDR3: CASSSRTGGLYEQYF
length: 16; D: .; size: .; J: TRBJ2-3; V: TRBV5-4; DNA: TGTGCCAGCAGCAGAGGAGGGGCAGGGAGCACAGATACGCAGTATTTT; CDR3: CASSRGGAGSTDTQYF
length: 16; D: .; size: .; J: TRBJ1-1; V: TRBV5-1; DNA: TGCGCCAGCAGCCTAACCGTGGGGGCCGGGGTCACTGAAGCTTTCTTT; CDR3: CASSLTVGAGVTEAFF
length: 16; D: .; size: .; J: TRBJ1-6; V: TRBV4-2; DNA: TGTGCCAGCAGCCAAGATTGGGGCTCCTATAATTCACCCCTCCACTTT; CDR3: CASSQDWGSYNSPLHF
length: 16; D: TRBD2; size: .; J: TRBJ2-2; V: TRBV7-2; DNA: TGTGCCAGCAGCTTGCAGGGACTAGCGGTCACCGGGGAGCTGTTTTTT; CDR3: CASSLQGLAVTGELFF
length: 14; D: TRBD1; size: few; J: TRBJ1-5; V: TRBV19; DNA: TGTGCCAGTCGCGGACAGGGGCAGGTTCAGCCCCAGCATTTT; CDR3: CASRGQGQVQPQHF
length: 15; D: .; size: .; J: TRBJ1-3; V: TRBV6-6; DNA: TGTGCCAGCAGTTACCTGGGGGGGGGTGGAAACACCATATATTTT; CDR3: CASSYLGGGGNTIYF
length: 13; D: .; size: .; J: TRBJ1-1; V: TRBV4-1; DNA: TGCGCCAGCAGCCATGGTCAGAACACTGAAGCTTTCTTT; CDR3: CASSHGQNTEAFF
length: 16; D: .; size: few; J: TRBJ1-6; V: TRBV6-5; DNA: TGTGCCAGCAGTTACTCTGTTTCTGGGACCAATTCACCCCTCCACTTT; CDR3: CASSYSVSGTNSPLHF
length: 15; D: .; size: .; J: TRBJ2-7; V: TRBV7-8; DNA: TGTGCCAGCAGCTTAGTGAGGCAGGGGAACCACGAGCAGTACTTC; CDR3: CASSLVRQGNHEQYF
length: 16; D: .; size: .; J: TRBJ1-1; V: TRBV7-8; DNA: TGTGCCAGCAGCTTAGGCGGGGGGCGAGTGGACACTGAAGCTTTCTTT; CDR3: CASSLGGGRVDTEAFF
length: 16; D: TRBD2; size: .; J: TRBJ2-7; V: TRBV5-4; DNA: TGTGCCAGCAGCCCCAGGCCACTAGCGGGGCTCTACGAGCAGTACTTC; CDR3: CASSPRPLAGLYEQYF
length: 13; D: .; size: .; J: TRBJ1-3; V: TRBV7-2; DNA: TGTGCCAGCAGCTTTGAACAGGGAAACACCATATATTTT; CDR3: CASSFEQGNTIYF
length: 19; D: .; size: .; J: TRBJ2-3; V: TRBV9; DNA: TGTGCCAGCAGCGTAAACCCCACGCTAGGGGCAGGGGGCACAGATACGCAGTATTTT; CDR3: CASSVNPTLGAGGTDTQYF
length: 18; D: TRBD2; size: once; J: TRBJ2-1; V: TRBV30; DNA: TGTGCCTGGAGTGGACTAGCTTGGGGAAGAAGCTCCTACAATGAGCAGTTCTTC; CDR3: CAWSGLAWGRSSYNEQFF
length: 13; D: .; size: .; J: TRBJ2-7; V: TRBV19; DNA: TGTGCCAGTAGTATTCAGGGGGGATACGAGCAGTACTTC; CDR3: CASSIQGGYEQYF
length: 16; D: .; size: .; J: TRBJ2-7; V: TRBV28; DNA: TGTGCCAGCAGTACACCAACGGCTGGCGGTTCCTACGAGCAGTACTTC; CDR3: CASSTPTAGGSYEQYF
length: 16; D: TRBD2; size: .; J: TRBJ2-7; V: TRBV5-6; DNA: TGTGCCAGCAGCTGGGGACTAGCGGAAAGCTCCTACGAGCAGTACTTC; CDR3: CASSWGLAESSYEQYF
length: 12; D: TRBD2; size: .; J: TRBJ2-7; V: TRBV7-9; DNA: TGTGCCAGCAGCTCCCGACTAGCGGAGCAGTACTTC; CDR3: CASSSRLAEQYF
length: 14; D: .; size: .; J: TRBJ1-4; V: TRBV9; DNA: TGTGCCAGCAGCGTGGGGCAGGTGGATGAAAAACTGTTTTTT; CDR3: CASSVGQVDEKLFF
length: 17; D: .; size: .; J: TRBJ2-3; V: TRBV5-1; DNA: TGCGCCAGCAGCTCTTCTTCACTCACTAGGGGCACAGATACGCAGTATTTT; CDR3: CASSSSSLTRGTDTQYF
length: 16; D: TRBD2; size: .; J: TRBJ2-3; V: TRBV7-3; DNA: TGTGCCAGCAGCTTAACCGCAGCGGGATCTGCAGATACGCAGTATTTT; CDR3: CASSLTAAGSADTQYF
length: 16; D: .; size: .; J: TRBJ2-1; V: TRBV9; DNA: TGTGCCAGCAGCCCGCCTATAGCGGTCGCATACAATGAGCAGTTCTTC; CDR3: CASSPPIAVAYNEQFF
length: 14; D: .; size: few; J: TRBJ2-7; V: TRBV6-5; DNA: TGTGCCAGCAGTAGACAGGCTGGCTCCTACGAGCAGTACTTC; CDR3: CASSRQAGSYEQYF
length: 13; D: .; size: .; J: TRBJ2-7; V: TRBV6-6; DNA: TGTGCCAGCAGCCGGACCGAAACCTACGAGCAGTACTTC; CDR3: CASSRTETYEQYF
length: 15; D: .; size: .; J: TRBJ2-7; V: TRBV5-4; DNA: TGTGCCAGCAGCTTCGGCGGGACCAGCTCCTACGAGCAGTACTTC; CDR3: CASSFGGTSSYEQYF
length: 15; D: .; size: .; J: TRBJ2-7; V: TRBV7-9; DNA: TGTGCCAGCAGCCCAAGCTTGGGAAGCTCCTACGAGCAGTACTTC; CDR3: CASSPSLGSSYEQYF
length: 15; D: .; size: .; J: TRBJ1-3; V: TRBV18; DNA: TGTGCCAGCTCACCGAACGCCAACCGTGGAAACACCATATATTTT; CDR3: CASSPNANRGNTIYF
length: 15; D: .; size: .; J: TRBJ1-4; V: TRBV6-5; DNA: TGTGCCAGCAGTTACGCCATGGGGCTAGGTGAAAAACTGTTTTTT; CDR3: CASSYAMGLGEKLFF
length: 14; D: .; size: .; J: TRBJ1-1; V: TRBV25-1; DNA: TGTGCCAGCAGTGAATGGCAGAAGAACACTGAAGCTTTCTTT; CDR3: CASSEWQKNTEAFF
length: 13; D: .; size: .; J: TRBJ2-1; V: TRBV7-2; DNA: TGTGCCAGCAGCTTGAGGGGCGCGAATGAGCAGTTCTTC; CDR3: CASSLRGANEQFF
length: 15; D: .; size: .; J: TRBJ2-1; V: TRBV19; DNA: TGTGCCAGTAGTATGAGACCCGGGACCAAAAATGAGCAGTTCTTC; CDR3: CASSMRPGTKNEQFF
length: 16; D: .; size: .; J: TRBJ1-3; V: TRBV6-5; DNA: TGTGCCAGCAGTTACGAGGGCACTGCCTCTGGAAACACCATATATTTT; CDR3: CASSYEGTASGNTIYF
length: 11; D: .; size: .; J: TRBJ2-1; V: TRBV11-2; DNA: TGTGCCAGCAGCCCTCACAATGAGCAGTTCTTC; CDR3: CASSPHNEQFF
length: 13; D: .; size: .; J: TRBJ2-3; V: TRBV19; DNA: TGTGCCAGTAGTATGGGCACAGCGGATACGCAGTATTTT; CDR3: CASSMGTADTQYF
length: 13; D: .; size: .; J: TRBJ1-1; V: TRBV7-8; DNA: TGTGCCAGCAGCGCCCCCAAGAACACTGAAGCTTTCTTT; CDR3: CASSAPKNTEAFF
length: 13; D: .; size: .; J: TRBJ1-1; V: TRBV2; DNA: TGTGCCAGCAACACAGGGAGGGACACTGAAGCTTTCTTT; CDR3: CASNTGRDTEAFF
length: 14; D: .; size: once; J: TRBJ1-2; V: TRBV5-5; DNA: TGTGCCAGCACCATGACGGGGGTGGACTATGGCTACACCTTC; CDR3: CASTMTGVDYGYTF
length: 14; D: .; size: .; J: TRBJ1-4; V: TRBV5-5; DNA: TGTGCCAGCCTAACAGGGCAGGGAGATGAAAAACTGTTTTTT; CDR3: CASLTGQGDEKLFF
length: 12; D: .; size: .; J: TRBJ1-2; V: TRBV2; DNA: TGTGCCAGCAGTGGCGACGACTATGGCTACACCTTC; CDR3: CASSGDDYGYTF
length: 15; D: TRBD1; size: .; J: TRBJ2-5; V: TRBV4-1; DNA: TGCGCCAGCAGCCATCTTGACAGGGACCAAGAGACCCAGTACTTC; CDR3: CASSHLDRDQETQYF
length: 12; D: .; size: .; J: TRBJ2-3; V: TRBV5-1; DNA: TGCGCCAGCAGCTTGGTTGAAAATACGCAGTATTTT; CDR3: CASSLVENTQYF
length: 13; D: .; size: .; J: TRBJ1-1; V: TRBV2; DNA: TGTGCCAGCAGTGACGGGCGGGACACTGAAGCTTTCTTT; CDR3: CASSDGRDTEAFF
length: 15; D: TRBD1; size: .; J: TRBJ2-1; V: TRBV6-5; DNA: TGTGCCAGCAGCCACCGGGACAGGGGGAACAATGAGCAGTTCTTC; CDR3: CASSHRDRGNNEQFF
length: 14; D: TRBD2; size: .; J: TRBJ2-3; V: TRBV19; DNA: TGTGCCAGTAGTATAGCTAGCGGGAGAAATACGCAGTATTTT; CDR3: CASSIASGRNTQYF
length: 15; D: .; size: .; J: TRBJ1-2; V: TRBV7-9; DNA: TGTGCCAGCAGCCCAGACCGGCGGGGTAACTATGGCTACACCTTC; CDR3: CASSPDRRGNYGYTF
length: 18; D: .; size: .; J: TRBJ2-3; V: TRBV5-6; DNA: TGTGCCAGCAGCTTGGGGCCGCCAGGGGCGGTAAGCACAGATACGCAGTATTTT; CDR3: CASSLGPPGAVSTDTQYF